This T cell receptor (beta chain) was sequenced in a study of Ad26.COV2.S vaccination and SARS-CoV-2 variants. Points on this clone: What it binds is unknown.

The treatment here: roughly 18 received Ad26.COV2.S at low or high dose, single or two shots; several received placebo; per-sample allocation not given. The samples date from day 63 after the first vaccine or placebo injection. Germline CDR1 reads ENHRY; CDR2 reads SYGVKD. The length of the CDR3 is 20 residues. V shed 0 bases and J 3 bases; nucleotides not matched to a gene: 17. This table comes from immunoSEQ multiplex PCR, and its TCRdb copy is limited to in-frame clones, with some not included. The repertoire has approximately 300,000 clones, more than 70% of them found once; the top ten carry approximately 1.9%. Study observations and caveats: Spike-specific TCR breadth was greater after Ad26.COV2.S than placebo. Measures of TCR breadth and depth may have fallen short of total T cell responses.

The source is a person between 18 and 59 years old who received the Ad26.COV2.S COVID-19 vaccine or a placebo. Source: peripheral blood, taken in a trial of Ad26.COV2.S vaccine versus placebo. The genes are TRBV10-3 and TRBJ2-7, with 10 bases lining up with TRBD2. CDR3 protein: CAISESGPSGGDITDYEQYF. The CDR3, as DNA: TGTGCCATCAGTGAGTCGGGTCCTAGCGGGGGAGATATTACCGACTACGAGCAGTACTTC.